This is a list of T cell receptor beta chains from one sample in a study of identical twins. Each CDR3 protein gets one entry after TCRdb re-called the 5' RACE reads with MiXCR. The data show roughly 200,000 distinct CDR3 sequences, about 15% seen once. This same sample was also taken into another study, of T cells expressing NK-cell markers.

Sequenced material: CD8+ T cells sorted from blood. These receptors were obtained from a woman younger than 30 in good health. The CDR3 runs from the conserved cysteine through the conserved F or W. Fields, in order: clone size, D gene, J gene, V gene, CDR3 DNA, CDR3 protein. The D gene is left open where the match is weak. The size field is filled for only some rows; it gives once, few, many or a size class.

few . TRBJ2-1 TRBV9 TGTGCCAGCAGCGTAGATGTCAATGAGCAGTTCTTC CASSVDVNEQFF
few TRBD2 TRBJ2-3 TRBV3-1 TGTGCCAGCAGCGGGCTAGCGGCGATTAGCACAGATACGCAGTATTTT CASSGLAAISTDTQYF
. . TRBJ2-3 TRBV27 TGTGCCAGCAGTTTAATGGGCAGCACAGATACGCAGTATTTT CASSLMGSTDTQYF
. . TRBJ2-6 TRBV4-3 TGCGCCAGCAGCCCAAGCTCTGGGGCCAACGTCCTGACTTTC CASSPSSGANVLTF
many . TRBJ2-7 TRBV5-6 TGTGCCAGCAGCTTAAGGCTAGCCTACGAGCAGTACTTC CASSLRLAYEQYF
few TRBD2 TRBJ2-7 TRBV7-8 TGTGCCAGCAGCATATCTAGCGGGAGTATCGACGAGCAGTACTTC CASSISSGSIDEQYF
few . TRBJ2-5 TRBV25-1 TGTGCCAGCAGTGAATTTGACGGAAAAGAGACCCAGTACTTC CASSEFDGKETQYF
few . TRBJ2-3 TRBV27 TGTGCCAGCAGTTTATTGGGGGCGCGAACAGATACGCAGTATTTT CASSLLGARTDTQYF
few TRBD1 TRBJ1-3 TRBV5-1 TGCGCCAGCAGCCCGGGACAGGGTTTGGGAAACACCATATATTTT CASSPGQGLGNTIYF
few . TRBJ2-3 TRBV5-6 TGTGCCAGCAGCTTAAGATTCCAGGGTACTAGCACAGATACGCAGTATTTT CASSLRFQGTSTDTQYF
few TRBD2 TRBJ2-1 TRBV6-4 TGTGCCAGCAGTCAAATAGCGGGGGAGTACAATGAGCAGTTCTTC CASSQIAGEYNEQFF
. . TRBJ2-5 TRBV5-1 TGCGCCAGCAGCTTGCCTGGGGCTCAGGCCCTCATCCAAGAGACCCAGTACTTC CASSLPGAQALIQETQYF
. TRBD1 TRBJ2-7 TRBV4-3 TGCGCCAGCAGCCCTGACAGGGCGAACTACGAGCAGTACTTC CASSPDRANYEQYF
. . TRBJ1-1 TRBV29-1 TGCAGCGGGGAGGGGGACACTGAAGCTTTCTTT CSGEGDTEAFF
few . TRBJ1-2 TRBV27 TGTGCCAGCAGAGAATTACAGGGAACCGGCTACACCTTC CASRELQGTGYTF
few TRBD1 TRBJ2-5 TRBV27 TGTGCCAGCAGTCCGGAGCGGACAGGGTCAGAGACCCAGTACTTC CASSPERTGSETQYF
medium-sized . TRBJ2-7 TRBV12-3/TRBV12-4 TGTGCCAGCAGTTCCCCAGGTCTACCCGAGCAGTACTTC CASSSPGLPEQYF
. . TRBJ2-1 TRBV9 TGTGCCAGCACCGGAGTGGGGGGTAAAAACAATGAGCAGTTCTTC CASTGVGGKNNEQFF
. TRBD2 TRBJ2-2 TRBV29-1 TGCAGCGTTGAGGGGCGGGAGGCCGGGGAGCTGTTTTTT CSVEGREAGELFF
. . TRBJ2-1 TRBV7-9 TGTGCCAGCAGCCTTCCTAGCCCCCTTATCAATGAGCAGTTCTTC CASSLPSPLINEQFF
. TRBD2 TRBJ2-7 TRBV5-1 TGCGCCAGCAGCTTCGCCGGGGGGGGCTACGAGCAGTACTTC CASSFAGGGYEQYF
. . TRBJ2-2 TRBV12-3/TRBV12-4 TGTGCCAGCAGTGCACCCCCGGGACACGACACCGGGGAGCTGTTTTTT CASSAPPGHDTGELFF
. . TRBJ2-1 TRBV27 TGTGCCAGCAGTTCACAGTGGAATGAGCAGTTCTTC CASSSQWNEQFF
. . TRBJ1-4 TRBV10-3 TGTGCCATCGGACGCATTAATGAAAAACTGTTTTTT CAIGRINEKLFF
. . TRBJ1-2 TRBV20-1 TGCAGTGCTAGTGGTGCAGGCATAAACTATGGCTACACCTTC CSASGAGINYGYTF
many TRBD2 TRBJ2-2 TRBV7-2 TGTGCCAGCAGCTTACTAGCGGGAGGGCCTATAGGGGAGCTGTTTTTT CASSLLAGGPIGELFF
many . TRBJ2-1 TRBV7-9 TGTGCCAGCAGCCCCGGGGGCGAGCAGTTCTTC CASSPGGEQFF
. TRBD1 TRBJ1-6 TRBV9 TGTGCCAGCAGCCCTACCGGGACAGGGGACTCACCCCTCCACTTT CASSPTGTGDSPLHF
few . TRBJ2-1 TRBV4-3 TGCGCCAGCAGCCAAGATATGACCGCGGGACTTTACAATGAGCAGTTCTTC CASSQDMTAGLYNEQFF
few . TRBJ2-7 TRBV6-5 TGTGCCAGCAGTTTCCCCAGCGGGGAGCAGTACTTC CASSFPSGEQYF
. . TRBJ2-6 TRBV20-1 TGCAGTGCTCAAGACTCAACCTCAATACGGGCCAACGTCCTGACTTTC CSAQDSTSIRANVLTF
. TRBD1 TRBJ2-7 TRBV7-9 TGTGCCAGCAGCCAGACAGGGGCCATGGAGCAGTACTTC CASSQTGAMEQYF
few TRBD2 TRBJ2-5 TRBV11-2 TGTGCCAGCAGTCCGGAGTGGTCGAGCGGGAGGGCCATGGAGACCCAGTACTTC CASSPEWSSGRAMETQYF
. . TRBJ2-3 TRBV5-6 TGTGCCAGCAGCTTGACTCGGGAGACTTCTAGCACAGATACGCAGTATTTT CASSLTRETSSTDTQYF
. . TRBJ2-1 TRBV15 TGTGCCACCAGCAGAGAAGGTAGGGCCATGAATGAGCAGTTCTTC CATSREGRAMNEQFF
. . TRBJ2-7 TRBV7-9 TGTGCCAGCAGCTCCGGGACGGACTACGAGCAGTACTTC CASSSGTDYEQYF
few . TRBJ2-3 TRBV7-9 TGTGCCAGCAGCTTAGTCCAGGGTGGGGTCACAGATACGCAGTATTTT CASSLVQGGVTDTQYF
. . TRBJ1-2 TRBV4-2 TGTGCCAGCAGCCAAGACGGGAACTATGGCTACACCTTC CASSQDGNYGYTF
few . TRBJ2-1 TRBV10-3 TGTGCCATCAGTGCCGGCGGGGCAGTTGTTGGAACCTACAATGAGCAGTTCTTC CAISAGGAVVGTYNEQFF